The 24 T cell receptor beta chains in this list originate from one sample, sequenced in a study of molecular identifiers for immune sequencing clone quantification. TCRdb re-called the PCR reads with MiXCR, one entry per CDR3 protein. The data show around 86,000 distinct CDR3 sequences, with around 19% seen just once and around 0.8% held by the top ten. Sequencing was carried out using naive CD8+ T cells from blood, with Jurkat cell RNA spiked in. The subset denotes: FACS-sorted CD8+CD4-CCR7+CD45RA+ naive T cells. Every receptor here comes from a human donor in good health. Some libraries in this study had Jurkat cell RNA spiked in.

This clonotype was recorded at least ten times. The rearrangement links TRBV10-1 to TRBJ1-1; unclear D gene. Per the germline V gene, CDR1 is WNHNN and CDR2 is SYGVQD (reference sequence). Trimming removed 0 bases at V and 5 bases at J, with 10 bases between. The CDR3 covers 14 residues. Written as DNA, the CDR3 is TGCGCCAGCAGTGAGTCAAGGGCCGGGACTGAAGCTTTCTTT. Its protein is CASSESRAGTEAFF.

This clonotype came up many times. The rearrangement uses TRBV27 and TRBJ2-2; unclear D gene. This CDR3 contains 15 residues. Germline CDR1 MNHEY, CDR2 SMNVEV (reference sequence). Between the trimmed V and J ends, which lost 6 bases and 5 bases, there was a span of 16 bases. The CDR3 DNA follows: TGTGCCAGCAGCATGGGGTCTCTGGGAACCGGGGAGCTGTTTTTT. This codes for CASSMGSLGTGELFF.

At least ten counts were recorded for this clonotype. V gene TRBV27 combines with J gene TRBJ1-1; D gene unclear. V was cut by 0 bases and J by 1 base, with 3 bases left in between. This CDR3 spans 13 amino acids. From germline, CDR1 is MNHEY and CDR2 SMNVEV (reference sequence). CDR3 loop: CASSLSTNTEAFF. The CDR3 region has the DNA TGTGCCAGCAGTTTATCCACGAACACTGAAGCTTTCTTT.

As to this clonotype: This sequence may be a read error, since a much larger clone differs from it by one base. The J gene is TRBJ2-7, the V gene TRBV6-1, with TRBD2 matching 9 bases. There are 16 residues in the CDR3. V lost 7 bases and J lost 3; bases outside the gene matches: 13. Germline V lookup: CDR1 MNHNS, CDR2 SASEGT. The CDR3 protein is CASTSAAAGGYYEQYF. The CDR3 nucleotides are TGTGCCAGCACCTCCGCGGCGGCGGGAGGGTACTACGAGCAGTACTTC.

V gene TRBV19 combines with J gene TRBJ2-5; D is possibly TRBD1 (6 bases). V was cut by 3 bases and J by 1 base, with 12 bases left in between. CDR3 length equals 15 residues. CDR1 is LNHDA and CDR2 is SQIVND in the germline V gene (reference sequence). CDR3 sequence reads: CASSIEGQPQETQYF. The DNA for the CDR3 is TGTGCCAGTAGTATTGAAGGACAGCCCCAAGAGACCCAGTACTTC.

The CDR3 DNA is TGCGCCAGCAGCTCTATCGGGGGGCGGCCAGATACGCAGTATTTT. The encoded protein is CASSSIGGRPDTQYF. The chain carries TRBV4-3 and TRBJ2-3; weak D call: TRBD2 (7 bases). V was pared by 5 bases and J by 4 bases, with 16 bases between. Germline assignment: CDR1 LGHNA and CDR2 YSLEER. The CDR3 runs 15 residues.

There are many counts of this clonotype. The chain joins TRBV29-1 to TRBJ1-3, with D unresolved. Germline assignment: CDR1 SQVTM and CDR2 ANQGSEA. The CDR3 has 10 residues. Trimming cost V 4 bases and J 8 bases, with 6 bases left between them. The CDR3: CSVGEDTIYF. For the CDR3, the DNA is TGCAGCGTTGGGGAGGACACCATATATTTT.

This clonotype was recorded at least ten times. This chain connects TRBV27 to TRBJ2-6; D unclear. CDR1 and CDR2 from the germline V gene are MNHEY and SMNVEV (reference sequence). The CDR3 runs to 15 residues. Trimming took off 6 bases at V and 3 bases at J, with 12 bases between the two ends. The CDR3 DNA is TGTGCCAGCAGCCCCCCCGGCTTTGGGGCCAACGTCCTGACTTTC. This codes for CASSPPGFGANVLTF.

This clonotype was detected ten times or more. The gene calls are TRBV6-2 or TRBV6-3 and TRBJ2-3; D possibly corresponds to TRBD2 (5 bases). Per germline, CDR1 MNHEY and CDR2 SVGEGT. V was shortened by 2 bases and J by 4 bases, with 7 bases between the two germline ends. The CDR3 has 13 amino acids. For the CDR3, the DNA is TGTGCCAGCAGTTACAGGCGGGCAGATACGCAGTATTTT. Amino acid sequence: CASSYRRADTQYF.

This clonotype was observed many times. This chain links TRBV27 with TRBJ2-3; D remains unclear. The germline V gene has CDR1 MNHEY and CDR2 SMNVEV (reference sequence). The CDR3 has 16 residues. V lost 0 bases to trimming and J lost 6 bases, with 16 bases between them. CDR3 region: CASSLSIGDTWDTQYF. DNA for the CDR3: TGTGCCAGCAGTTTATCGATCGGAGACACTTGGGATACGCAGTATTTT.

This clonotype was seen at least ten times. The chain combines TRBV7-2 with TRBJ2-2; TRBD2 matches 13 bases. The CDR3 runs to 18 residues. Germline V gene lookup returns CDR1 SGHTA and CDR2 FQGNSA. Trimming at V came to 4 bases and at J to 6 bases, leaving 11 bases not matched to a gene. CDR3 region: CASSSERTSGSPAGELFF. In DNA, the CDR3 is TGTGCCAGCAGCTCCGAAAGGACTAGCGGGAGTCCGGCCGGGGAGCTGTTTTTT. The full variable domain, rest sourced from reference TRBV7-2 and TRBJ2-2, is GAGVSQSPSNKVTEKGKDVELRCDPISGHTALYWYRQSLGQGLEFLIYFQGNSAPDKSGLPSDRFSAERTGGSVSTLTIQRTQQEDSAVYLCASSSERTSGSPAGELFFGEGSRLTVL.

This clonotype was observed many times. V usage is TRBV6-8 and J usage is TRBJ2-3; 10 bases map to TRBD2. Germline assignment: CDR1 MNHGY and CDR2 SAAAGT. The CDR3 has 18 amino acids. Trimming cost V 0 bases and J 0 bases; bases outside gene matches: 6. The CDR3: CASSYSRGSGRSTDTQYF. CDR3 sequence (DNA): TGTGCCAGCAGTTACTCGAGAGGTAGCGGGAGGAGCACAGATACGCAGTATTTT.

This clonotype was seen many times. The V and J genes are TRBV7-9 and TRBJ1-1; D is unclear. The CDR3 has 14 amino acids. CDR1 and CDR2 from the germline V gene are SEHNR and FQNEAQ (reference sequence). Trimming took 5 bases from V and 3 from J, leaving 13 bases between them. Here the CDR3 DNA reads TGTGCCAGCAGCCCTGGGCGGAGGGACACTGAAGCTTTCTTT. It codes for CASSPGRRDTEAFF.

This clonotype was observed at least ten times. The gene calls are TRBV3-1 and TRBJ2-2; D remains unclear. V was pared by 0 bases and J by 6 bases, with 8 bases between. CDR1 LGHDT and CDR2 YNNKEL come from the germline V gene (reference sequence). The CDR3 is made up of 14 amino acids. The CDR3 sequence: CASSQDVTAGELFF. CDR3 sequence (DNA): TGTGCCAGCAGCCAAGATGTAACAGCCGGGGAGCTGTTTTTT. The full variable domain, completed using reference TRBV3-1 and TRBJ2-2, is DTAVSQTPKYLVTQMGNDKSIKCEQNLGHDTMYWYKQDSKKFLKIMFSYNNKELIINETVPNRFSPKSPDKAHLNLHINSLELGDSAVYFCASSQDVTAGELFFGEGSRLTVL.

This clonotype was seen repeatedly, ten times or more. This rearrangement joins TRBV20-1 to TRBJ2-3; 7 nucleotides agree with TRBD1. The CDR3 runs 15 residues. Germline CDR1 is DFQATT and CDR2 is SNEGSKA (reference sequence). Unmatched junction bases numbered 5, after V lost 0 bases and J lost 2 bases. Here the CDR3 reads CSARDRDSYTDTQYF. CDR3 in DNA: TGCAGTGCTAGAGATCGGGACAGCTACACAGATACGCAGTATTTT.

This clonotype appeared a few times. A much larger clone differs by one base, so this may be a read error. The chain carries TRBV27 and TRBJ2-2; 7 positions agree with TRBD2. V trimming: 7 bases; J trimming: 8 bases; junction bases outside the gene matches: 25. The CDR3 contains 19 residues. Germline V gene data show CDR1 as MNHEY and CDR2 as SMNVEV (reference sequence). The CDR3 sequence: CASNSLTPSGAGAGGELFF. CDR3 bases: TGTGCCAGCAACTCTTTGACCCCTTCCGGGGCGGGAGCCGGTGGGGAGCTGTTTTTT.

This clonotype was counted many times. This chain links TRBV5-1 with TRBJ1-1; D perhaps matches TRBD1 (5 bases). The germline CDR1 and CDR2 sequences are SGHRS and YFSETQ. This CDR3 spans 13 amino acids. V was trimmed by 3 bases and J by 7 bases, leaving 13 bases between them. The CDR3 nucleotides are TGCGCCAGCAGCTATCTTGGGGGGAATGAAGCTTTCTTT. This gives the protein CASSYLGGNEAFF.

In this sample, this clonotype turned up many times. The chain couples TRBV20-1 to TRBJ2-3; D is ambiguous. The CDR3 runs 16 residues. Trimming shortened V by 0 bases and J by 2 bases, and 15 bases separated the two germline ends. Germline V CDR1 and CDR2: DFQATT, SNEGSKA (reference sequence). The CDR3 DNA sequence: TGCAGTGCTAGAGATTACTACGCGGTTCTCACAGATACGCAGTATTTT. Residues: CSARDYYAVLTDTQYF.

A word on this clonotype: It may be a read error: a sequence one base away is much more abundant. The chain has TRBV7-9 and TRBJ2-7; TRBD2 matches at 13 bases. CDR3 size: 15 residues. Germline V gives CDR1 SEHNR, CDR2 FQNEAQ (reference sequence). The CDR3 coding sequence is TGTGCCAACAGCCCAACTAGCGGGGGGGCCTACGAGCAGTACTTC. Amino acid sequence: CANSPTSGGAYEQYF.

Only a few counts were recorded for this clonotype. This rearrangement joins TRBV6-4 to TRBJ2-7; D call uncertain. Trimming took 0 bases from V and 6 from J, leaving 6 bases between them. CDR1 is MRHNA and CDR2 is SNTAGT in the germline V gene. The CDR3 is 12 residues long. In DNA form, the CDR3 reads TGTGCCAGCAGTGACTCGGATGGCGAGCAGTACTTC. Encoded protein: CASSDSDGEQYF.

This clonotype was detected once. Possible read error: a much larger clone is one base away. The chain links TRBV13 to TRBJ1-2; unclear D gene. Germline loops: CDR1 PRHDT, CDR2 FYEKMQ (reference sequence). The CDR3 sequence is 14 residues long. CDR3 in DNA: TGTGCCAGCAGATTAGCCCCTATATCCTATGGCTACACCTTC. This sequence encodes CASRLAPISYGYTF.

This clonotype has a count of ten or more. The gene calls are TRBV7-9 and TRBJ1-1, with 10 bases fitting TRBD1. Germline assignment: CDR1 SEHNR and CDR2 FQNEAQ (reference sequence). The CDR3 spans 14 residues. The V and J ends lost 10 bases and 1 base, in that order; junction bases with no gene match: 6. This chain's CDR3 is CATRQGAGNTEAFF. The CDR3 DNA follows: TGTGCCACCCGACAGGGGGCAGGGAACACTGAAGCTTTCTTT.

Ten or more counts support this clonotype. The chain carries TRBV30 and TRBJ2-1, with D perhaps TRBD1 or TRBD2 (5 bases each). Germline V lookup: CDR1 GTSNPN, CDR2 SVGIG (reference sequence). The CDR3 consists of 15 residues. Trimming took off 0 bases at V and 9 bases at J, with 18 bases between the two ends. The DNA for the CDR3 is TGTGCCTGGAGTGTAATCACCGTGGGGGTAGGTGAGCAGTTCTTC. This codes for CAWSVITVGVGEQFF.

In this sample, this clonotype turned up many times. The chain couples TRBV9 to TRBJ2-3; 13 nucleotides match TRBD2. Germline values: CDR1 SGDLS, CDR2 YYNGEE. The CDR3 covers 16 residues. The junction had 8 bases not matched to a gene; V was cut back by 5 bases and J by 5 bases. This CDR3 is CASRPGLAGAGDTQYF. As DNA, the CDR3 is TGTGCCAGCAGGCCAGGACTAGCGGGAGCCGGAGATACGCAGTATTTT.